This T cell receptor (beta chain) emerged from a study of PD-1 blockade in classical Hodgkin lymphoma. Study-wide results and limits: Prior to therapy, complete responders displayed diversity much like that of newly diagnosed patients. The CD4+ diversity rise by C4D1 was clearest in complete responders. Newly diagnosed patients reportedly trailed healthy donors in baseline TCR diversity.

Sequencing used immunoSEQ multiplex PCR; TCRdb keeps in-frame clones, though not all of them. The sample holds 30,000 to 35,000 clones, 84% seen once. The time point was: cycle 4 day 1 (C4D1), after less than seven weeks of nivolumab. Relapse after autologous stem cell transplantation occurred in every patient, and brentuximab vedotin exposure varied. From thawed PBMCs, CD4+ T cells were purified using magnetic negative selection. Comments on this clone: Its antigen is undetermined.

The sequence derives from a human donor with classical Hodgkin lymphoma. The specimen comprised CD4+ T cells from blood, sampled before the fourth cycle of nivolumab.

The CDR3 loop is CAISEKGGETQYF. The CDR3 DNA follows: TGTGCCATCAGTGAGAAGGGCGGGGAGACCCAGTACTTC. The chain recombines TRBV10-3 with TRBJ2-5; D might be TRBD2 (5 bases). The CDR3 totals 13 residues. Germline values: CDR1 ENHRY, CDR2 SYGVKD. The V gene lost 2 bases and the J gene lost 5 bases, with 9 bases spanning the gap.